This T cell receptor (beta chain) originates from a study of vaccination effects on CD4 cells after COVID-19 (dated by TCRdb to about 2022). About the study as a whole: Participants received two doses of either the BNT162b2 or the mRNA-1273 mRNA SARS-CoV-2 vaccine. Cultures from other donors in the study were sequenced using the Oncomine TCR Beta short-read assay on an Illumina iSeq 100. SARS-CoV-2 spike-specific CD4+ TCR repertoires from before and after mRNA vaccination were compared in COVID-19 convalescent patients and in infection-naive vaccine recipients. Altogether, around ten COVID-19 convalescent patients and 4 SARS-CoV-2-naive healthy vaccine recipients made up the full study.

To identify antigen-specific CD4+ T cell clonotypes by their expansion, the ViraFEST assay first stimulated PBMC with viral peptide pools and then applied TCR sequencing. After around ten days of culture, CD4+ T cells were isolated with the EasySep CD4+ T cell isolation kit. Healthy vaccine recipients had no prior SARS-CoV-2 infection, confirmed by negative nucleocapsid antibodies before and after vaccination. Each well held roughly 2 million PBMC cultured in IMDM containing 5% human AB serum, roughly 9.6 IU/ml IL-2 and gentamicin, along with about 9.3 ug/ml peptides. On days 3 and 7, half of the culture medium was replaced with fresh IL-2-containing medium. Each peptide stimulation condition was cultured in triplicate wells unless otherwise noted. PBMC were separated from whole blood using Ficoll-Paque Plus gradient centrifugation and were then either cryopreserved at -140C or used fresh. The spike proteins of SARS-CoV-2 and of the common cold coronaviruses HCoV-NL63, HCoV-OC43 and HCoV-229E were spanned by overlapping peptide pools. The QIAamp micro DNA kit was used to extract genomic DNA from the cultured CD4+ T cells.

General conclusions and limits of the study: Both infection-induced and vaccine-induced clones contracted markedly at late post-vaccination timepoints, which is consistent with waning T cell responses. Limitations of the study were the small number of convalescent patients and the absence of early post-infection timepoints. Among healthy vaccine recipients, nearly all vaccine-induced clones were SARS-CoV-2 mono-reactive, and just 1 of 255 was cross-reactive with common cold coronaviruses.

The library was made by the immunoSEQ multiplex PCR assay. DNA from the cultured and isolated CD4+ T cells underwent TCR beta CDR3 sequencing. The study's own analysis went as follows. Non-productive TCR sequences were discarded, and reads were trimmed to the CDR3 region, with only CDR3s of 7 or more amino acids retained. Antigen-specific clonotypes were identified with the MANAFEST web app by comparing expansion in peptide wells against reference cultures. For clones to be considered positive, expansion at FDR<0.05 versus reference and all other wells, an odds ratio above 5, and a frequency above 0.1% in two replicate wells were required. Cross-reactive clonotypes were defined as significantly expanded in SARS-CoV-2 spike wells and in at least one common cold coronavirus spike condition. CDR3 similarity was assessed by Levenshtein distance using the stringdist R package, and unrooted trees were constructed with ape in R 3.6.1. The immuneACCESS repertoire file appears here via TCRdb, limited to in-frame rearrangements. These files lack a portion of the clones; in checked studies, under half of the deficit traces to unresolved V genes, and the cause of the others is not known. V and J calls and clone size are as listed in that table; D and trimming were resolved from the DNA. Recorded for this sample are just over 20,000 clones; 73% of them occurred a single time. The ten largest clones capture 26% of the sample.

A note on this clone: Its binding antigen is unknown. It has no much larger one-base neighbor in the sample; base qualities were not kept.

The germline V gene (reference sequence) specifies SEHNR as CDR1 and FQNEAQ as CDR2. V drops 2 bases and J drops 8 bases, leaving 12 bases in between. The CDR3, from cysteine to phenylalanine, totals 13 residues. The retained sequence is limited to the CDR3, 39 bases, with the frame set at the first base. The sample in question was CD4+ T cells from PBMCs cultured with HCoV-NL63 spike peptides, obtained before COVID-19 vaccination. The cell subset or site label on this specimen signifies: HCoV-NL63 spike overlapping peptide pool stimulation. This sequence was found in a human donor who received a COVID-19 vaccine. The chain was built from TRBV7-9 and TRBJ1-1, with the D gene call left open. The CDR3 is CASSLQGDGEAFF. The sequenced DNA: TGTGCCAGCAGCTTACAAGGAGACGGAGAAGCTTTCTTT.